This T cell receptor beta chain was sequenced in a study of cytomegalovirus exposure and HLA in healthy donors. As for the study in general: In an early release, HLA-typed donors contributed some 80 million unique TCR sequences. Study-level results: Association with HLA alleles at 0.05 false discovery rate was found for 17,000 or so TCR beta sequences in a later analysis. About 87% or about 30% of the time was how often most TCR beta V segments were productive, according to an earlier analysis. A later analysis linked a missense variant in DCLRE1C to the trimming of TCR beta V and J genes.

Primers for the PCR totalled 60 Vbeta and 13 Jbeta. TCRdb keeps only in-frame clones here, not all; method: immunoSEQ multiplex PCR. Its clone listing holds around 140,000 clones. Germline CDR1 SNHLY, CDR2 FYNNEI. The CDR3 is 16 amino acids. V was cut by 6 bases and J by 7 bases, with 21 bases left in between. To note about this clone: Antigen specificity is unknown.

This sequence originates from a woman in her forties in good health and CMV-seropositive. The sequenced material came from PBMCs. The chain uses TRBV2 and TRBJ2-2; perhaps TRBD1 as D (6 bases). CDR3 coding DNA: TGTGCCAGCAGAGGCCAGGGGAACCCCTTTTACGGGGAGCTGTTTTTT. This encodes CASRGQGNPFYGELFF.